This T cell receptor (beta chain) came from a study of CD8 T cells in Susac syndrome. The study sequenced TCR beta in blood CD8+ and CD4+ T cells. It was negative isolation that provided the CD8+ and CD4+ T cells, whereas TEMRA cells were enriched by FACS. The RNA input was about 0.5 to 1 ug, and it was reverse transcribed with random hexamers. TCRdb called the immunoSEQ multiplex PCR reads again in MiXCR, with one record for every CDR3 protein. Of roughly 44,000 distinct CDR3 sequences in the sample, over 85% were seen once. Deletions cut 2 bases from V and 12 bases from J, with 14 bases between. Germline V lookup: CDR1 MNHEY, CDR2 SMNVEV (reference sequence). The CDR3 runs to 13 residues.

This clonotype was sampled from a human donor in good health. Sample: CD8+ T cells from PBMCs. The gene calls are TRBV27 and TRBJ2-1; no clear D gene. The CDR3 DNA sequence: TGTGCCAGCAGTTTACCGGGTCTGAAGGTGCAGTTCTTC. It codes for CASSLPGLKVQFF.